A single sample is the source of the 24 T cell receptor beta chains below, sequenced in a study of blood T cell repertoires in COVID-19. The method was immunoSEQ multiplex PCR; TCRdb's version includes in-frame clones alone and lacks a portion of them. The sample carries some 140,000 clones, more than 70% recorded once. Sequences were obtained from PBMCs or T cells enriched from blood (not recorded which). Receptor source: a man aged 40-50 years with acute COVID-19.

This chain connects TRBV19 to TRBJ2-7; no clear D gene. Germline V gene sequence: CDR1 LNHDA, CDR2 SQIVND (reference sequence). The V end lost 5 bases, the J end lost 0 bases, and 11 bases lay between the germline ends. This CDR3 has 14 residues. CDR3: CASSPGPASYEQYF. For the CDR3, the DNA is TGTGCCAGTAGTCCTGGGCCAGCCTCCTACGAGCAGTACTTC.

V is TRBV28 and J is TRBJ1-6; D remains ambiguous. Trimming took off 8 bases at V and 5 bases at J, with 7 bases between the two ends. CDR1 and CDR2 (germline): MDHEN, SYDVKM. The CDR3 runs 12 residues. The CDR3 coding sequence is TGTGCCAGCCACCGGGATAATTCACCCCTCCACTTT. Translating it yields CASHRDNSPLHF.

This clone showed up just a few times. This sequence joins TRBV4-3 and TRBJ1-4, with no clear D. V was trimmed by 4 bases and J by 6 bases, leaving 15 bases between them. This CDR3 contains 15 residues. Germline CDR1 and CDR2: LGHNA and YSLEER. The CDR3 spells CASSLSPTSDEKLFF. CDR3 nucleotide sequence: TGCGCCAGCAGCCTATCCCCGACTTCTGATGAAAAACTGTTTTTT.

This sequence joins TRBV10-1 and TRBJ1-1; a possible D gene is TRBD1 (5 bases). CDR1 WNHNN and CDR2 SYGVQD come from the germline V gene (reference sequence). Between the trimmed V and J ends, which lost 2 bases and 4 bases, there was a span of 8 bases. The CDR3 length is 13 residues. The CDR3 here is CASSEGAFTEAFF. For the CDR3, the DNA is TGCGCCAGCAGTGAGGGGGCATTCACTGAAGCTTTCTTT.

The rearrangement links TRBV19 to TRBJ2-1; 14 bases are a match to TRBD2. Per the germline V gene, CDR1 is LNHDA and CDR2 is SQIVND (reference sequence). With V trimmed by 4 bases and J by 0 bases, 2 bases remained unmatched. The CDR3 has 17 residues. The DNA of the CDR3 is TGTGCCAGTAGTACGGGACTAGCGGGAGACTCCTACAATGAGCAGTTCTTC. This codes for CASSTGLAGDSYNEQFF.

The chain employs TRBV5-1 and TRBJ1-5; D may be TRBD1 (5 bases). The CDR3 length is 18 residues. V was pared by 5 bases and J by 0 bases, with 21 bases between. CDR1 is SGHRS, CDR2 YFSETQ, per germline. CDR3 bases: TGCGCCAGCAGTTCGGCGGGACTCACCTTTTATAGCAATCAGCCCCAGCATTTT. It codes for CASSSAGLTFYSNQPQHF. Based on the CDR3 plus reference TRBV5-1 and TRBJ1-5, the full variable domain is KAGVTQTPRYLIKTRGQQVTLSCSPISGHRSVSWYQQTPGQGLQFLFEYFSETQRNKGNFPGRFSGRQFSNSRSEMNVSTLELGDSALYLCASSSAGLTFYSNQPQHFGDGTRLSIL.

With regard to this clone: At the DNA level, this CDR3 is encoded by other sequences in the same sample as well. The V gene is TRBV9, the J gene TRBJ2-5; no clear D. Germline V CDR1 and CDR2: SGDLS, YYNGEE. The CDR3 is 14 amino acids. Trimming pared 4 bases from V and 5 bases from J, leaving 15 bases between. CDR3: CASSPSSGRETQYF. As DNA, the CDR3 is TGTGCCAGCAGCCCTTCATCGGGTAGGGAGACCCAGTACTTC.

This chain joins TRBV5-4 and TRBJ2-1, with TRBD2 matching over 12 bases. After removal of 4 bases from V and 9 bases from J, the junction contained 5 bases not matched to a gene. CDR1 and CDR2 from the germline V gene are SGHNT and YYREEE (reference sequence). The CDR3 length is 14 residues. CDR3 coding DNA: TGTGCCAGCAGCCTGGGACTAGCGGGCGCTGAGCAGTTCTTC. Translation gives CASSLGLAGAEQFF.

V and J are TRBV28 and TRBJ2-7, with 10 bases identical to TRBD1. This CDR3 is 15 amino acids long. The germline V gene encodes CDR1 MDHEN and CDR2 SYDVKM. The trim removed 6 bases at V and 3 bases at J, leaving 8 bases unmatched. Here the CDR3 DNA reads TGTGCCAGCAGCACTAAGACAGGGGGCAACTACGAGCAGTACTTC. Protein sequence: CASSTKTGGNYEQYF.

This chain connects TRBV28 to TRBJ1-1, with 8 bases identical to TRBD1. Looked up from germline, CDR1 is MDHEN and CDR2 is SYDVKM. V was pared by 6 bases and J by 3 bases, with 6 bases of the junction left unmatched. This CDR3 is 14 amino acids long. The chain's CDR3 is CASSPGGADTEAFF. CDR3 DNA sequence: TGTGCCAGCAGCCCAGGGGGCGCCGACACTGAAGCTTTCTTT.

The chain employs TRBV30 and TRBJ2-2; weak D call: TRBD1 (5 bases). There are 14 residues in the CDR3. Germline loops: CDR1 GTSNPN, CDR2 SVGIG (reference sequence). Trimming stripped 2 bases from V and 4 bases from J, with 11 bases between. CDR3: CAWSRGEITGELFF. CDR3 coding DNA: TGTGCCTGGAGTAGGGGCGAGATCACCGGGGAGCTGTTTTTT.

The CDR3 sequence: CASSLARGDSYGYTF. DNA of the CDR3: TGTGCCAGCAGCTTAGCGCGAGGGGACTCATATGGCTACACCTTC. The rearrangement joins TRBV7-8 to TRBJ1-2, with a weak D call TRBD1 (5 bases). The CDR3 is 15 amino acids. V was cut by 0 bases and J by 5 bases, with 13 bases left in between. Germline V gene lookup returns CDR1 SGHVS and CDR2 FQNEAQ.

CDR3 nucleotide sequence: TGTGCCAGCAGCTTAGTCCGGGGGGTGGCGGATGAAAAACTGTTTTTT. It codes for CASSLVRGVADEKLFF. The rearrangement links TRBV7-2 to TRBJ1-4, with D possibly matching TRBD1 (5 bases). Germline V gene lookup returns CDR1 SGHTA and CDR2 FQGNSA. Between the trimmed V and J ends, which lost 1 base and 6 bases, there was a span of 15 bases. The CDR3 extends over 16 amino acids. Based on the CDR3 plus reference TRBV7-2 and TRBJ1-4, the full variable domain is GAGVSQSPSNKVTEKGKDVELRCDPISGHTALYWYRQSLGQGLEFLIYFQGNSAPDKSGLPSDRFSAERTGGSVSTLTIQRTQQEDSAVYLCASSLVRGVADEKLFFGSGTQLSVL.

This chain links TRBV5-5 with TRBJ1-5, with D perhaps TRBD1 (5 bases). Trimming pared 4 bases from V and 5 bases from J, leaving 16 bases between. Germline V gene sequence: CDR1 SGHKS, CDR2 YYEKEE (reference sequence). The CDR3 has 15 amino acids. CDR3 loop: CASSLGASGYQPQHF. As DNA, the CDR3 is TGTGCCAGCAGCCTTGGAGCCTCAGGGTATCAGCCCCAGCATTTT.

This clone was seen a few times. The rearrangement uses TRBV6-5 and TRBJ1-2, with 7 bases matching TRBD1. The CDR3 is 13 amino acids. CDR1 MNHEY and CDR2 SVGAGI come from the germline V gene. J lost 11 bases, V lost 2 bases, and 8 bases had no gene match. The CDR3 reads CASSYADRDLYTF. The CDR3 bases are TGTGCCAGCAGTTACGCCGACAGGGACCTATACACCTTC.

V is TRBV5-1 and J is TRBJ2-7; possible D gene TRBD2, 6 bases. The germline V gene has CDR1 SGHRS and CDR2 YFSETQ. This CDR3 comprises 14 residues. Trimming left V 1 base short and J 2 bases short, with 10 bases between. The CDR3 spells CASSLSGPAYEQYF. The CDR3 nucleotides are TGCGCCAGCAGCTTGAGCGGGCCGGCCTACGAGCAGTACTTC. The whole variable domain, remainder taken from reference TRBV5-1 and TRBJ2-7, is KAGVTQTPRYLIKTRGQQVTLSCSPISGHRSVSWYQQTPGQGLQFLFEYFSETQRNKGNFPGRFSGRQFSNSRSEMNVSTLELGDSALYLCASSLSGPAYEQYFGPGTRLTVT.

J is TRBJ2-5 and V is TRBV6-5, with TRBD1 matching over 8 bases. V lost 6 bases to trimming and J lost 2 bases; unmatched junction nucleotides: 8. The germline V gene has CDR1 MNHEY and CDR2 SVGAGI. This CDR3 has 15 residues. CDR3 nucleotides: TGTGCCAGCAGGAGGGCAGGGGGCCAACAAGAGACCCAGTACTTC. Protein sequence: CASRRAGGQQETQYF.

V usage is TRBV19 and J usage is TRBJ1-2; D is possibly TRBD1 (6 bases). The CDR3 has 12 residues. Germline V gives CDR1 LNHDA, CDR2 SQIVND (reference sequence). V was cut by 9 bases and J by 7 bases, with 15 bases left in between. For the CDR3, the DNA is TGTGCCAGCAACGAAGGGACAAGTGGCTACACCTTC. It translates to CASNEGTSGYTF.

The gene calls are TRBV25-1 and TRBJ1-2, with 8 bases matching TRBD1. The CDR3 is 15 residues long. V shed 2 bases, J shed 7 bases, and the junction held 9 bases outside the gene matches. The germline gives CDR1 MGHDK, CDR2 SYGVNS. The CDR3 loop reads CASSEGNRGRGGYTF. DNA for the CDR3: TGTGCCAGCAGTGAAGGGAACAGGGGGAGGGGTGGCTACACCTTC.

The CDR3 region is CASSLKTGERTYNEQFF. The CDR3, as DNA: TGCGCCAGCAGCTTAAAGACAGGCGAAAGAACCTACAATGAGCAGTTCTTC. The chain links TRBV5-1 to TRBJ2-1; possibly TRBD1 for D (6 bases). Germline V gene data show CDR1 as SGHRS and CDR2 as YFSETQ. Trimming left V 2 bases short and J 2 bases short, with 17 bases between. The CDR3 is 17 residues long.

The CDR3 region is CASSYQRTSGRGEQYF. CDR3 bases: TGTGCCAGCAGCTACCAGCGGACTAGCGGGAGGGGTGAGCAGTACTTC. V usage is TRBV7-8 and J usage is TRBJ2-7; 15 bases line up with TRBD2. Germline V gene data show CDR1 as SGHVS and CDR2 as FQNEAQ. The CDR3 has 16 residues. Trimming took 4 bases from V and 7 from J; bases not matched to a gene: 8.

The V gene is TRBV7-2, the J gene TRBJ2-7; 8 nucleotides align to TRBD2. CDR1 is SGHTA and CDR2 is FQGNSA in the germline V gene. CDR3 size: 14 residues. The V segment lost 5 bases and the J segment 6 bases; nucleotides outside the gene matches: 9. CDR3 nucleotide sequence: TGTGCCAGCAGCCAAGGAGCGGGGGCCGGCGAGCAGTACTTC. This codes for CASSQGAGAGEQYF. The entire variable domain, with the rest obtained from reference TRBV7-2 and TRBJ2-7, is as follows: GAGVSQSPSNKVTEKGKDVELRCDPISGHTALYWYRQSLGQGLEFLIYFQGNSAPDKSGLPSDRFSAERTGGSVSTLTIQRTQQEDSAVYLCASSQGAGAGEQYFGPGTRLTVT.

This chain joins TRBV7-9 and TRBJ2-1; 7 bases line up with TRBD1. This CDR3 contains 13 residues. The germline gives CDR1 SEHNR, CDR2 FQNEAQ (reference sequence). The V gene end was trimmed by 5 bases and the J gene end by 8 bases; junction bases not matched to a gene: 6. The CDR3 reads CASSEGAPDEQFF. In DNA, the CDR3 is TGTGCCAGCAGCGAGGGGGCTCCGGATGAGCAGTTCTTC.

This clone showed up just a few times. J is TRBJ2-7 and V is TRBV7-6; 7 bases map to TRBD1. The CDR3 length is 13 residues. Germline CDR1 SGHVS, CDR2 FNYEAQ. Losses at the gene ends were 8 bases for V and 2 bases for J; bases not matched to a gene: 6. The CDR3 is CASAPGQTYEQYF. DNA of the CDR3: TGTGCCAGCGCCCCGGGACAGACCTACGAGCAGTACTTC.